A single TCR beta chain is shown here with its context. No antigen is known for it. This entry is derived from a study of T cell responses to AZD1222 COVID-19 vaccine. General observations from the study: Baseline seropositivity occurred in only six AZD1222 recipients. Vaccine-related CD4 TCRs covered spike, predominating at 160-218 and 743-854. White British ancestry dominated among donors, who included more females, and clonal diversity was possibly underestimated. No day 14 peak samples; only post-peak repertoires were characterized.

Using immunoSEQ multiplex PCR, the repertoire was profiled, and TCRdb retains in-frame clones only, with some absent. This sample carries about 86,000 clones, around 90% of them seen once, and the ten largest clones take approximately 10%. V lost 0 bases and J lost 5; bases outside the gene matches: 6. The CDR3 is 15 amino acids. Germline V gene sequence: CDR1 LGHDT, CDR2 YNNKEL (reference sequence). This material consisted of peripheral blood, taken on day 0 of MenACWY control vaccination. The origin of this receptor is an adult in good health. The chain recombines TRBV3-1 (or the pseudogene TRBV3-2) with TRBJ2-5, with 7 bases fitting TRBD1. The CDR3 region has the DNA TGTGCCAGCAGCCAAGATTTAGGGGGCGGGGAGACCCAGTACTTC. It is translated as CASSQDLGGGETQYF.